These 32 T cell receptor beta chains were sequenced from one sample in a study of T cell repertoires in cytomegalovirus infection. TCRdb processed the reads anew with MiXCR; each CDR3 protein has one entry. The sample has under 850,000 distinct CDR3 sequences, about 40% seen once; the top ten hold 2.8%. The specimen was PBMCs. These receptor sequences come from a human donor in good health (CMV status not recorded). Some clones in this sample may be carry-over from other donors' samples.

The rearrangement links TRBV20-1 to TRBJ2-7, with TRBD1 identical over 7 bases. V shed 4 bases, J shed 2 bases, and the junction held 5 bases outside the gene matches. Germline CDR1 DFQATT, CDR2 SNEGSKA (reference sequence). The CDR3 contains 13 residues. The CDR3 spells CSAIRDRAYEQYF. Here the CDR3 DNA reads TGCAGTGCTATCCGGGACAGAGCCTACGAGCAGTACTTC.

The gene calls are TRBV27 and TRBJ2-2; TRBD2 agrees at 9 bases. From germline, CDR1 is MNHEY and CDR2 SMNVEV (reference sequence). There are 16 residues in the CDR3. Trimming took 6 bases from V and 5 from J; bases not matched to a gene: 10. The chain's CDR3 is CASSPAGGPVTGELFF. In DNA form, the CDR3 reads TGTGCCAGCAGCCCCGCGGGGGGGCCCGTAACCGGGGAGCTGTTTTTT.

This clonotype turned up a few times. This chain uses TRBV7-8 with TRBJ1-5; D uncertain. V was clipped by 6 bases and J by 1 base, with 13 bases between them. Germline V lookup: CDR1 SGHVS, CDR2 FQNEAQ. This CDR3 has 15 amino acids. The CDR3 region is CASRMDRLSNQPQHF. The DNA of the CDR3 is TGTGCCAGCAGGATGGACCGACTAAGCAATCAGCCCCAGCATTTT. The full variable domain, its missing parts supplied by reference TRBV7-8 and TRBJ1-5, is GAGVSQSPRYKVAKRGQDVALRCDPISGHVSLFWYQQALGQGPEFLTYFQNEAQLDKSGLPSDRFFAERPEGSVSTLKIQRTQQEDSAVYLCASRMDRLSNQPQHFGDGTRLSIL.

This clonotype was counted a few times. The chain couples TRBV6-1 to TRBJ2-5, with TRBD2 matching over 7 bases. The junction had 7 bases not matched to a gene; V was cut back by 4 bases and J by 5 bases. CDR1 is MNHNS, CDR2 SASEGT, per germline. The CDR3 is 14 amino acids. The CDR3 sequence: CASSGGWGGETQYF. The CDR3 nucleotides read TGTGCCAGCAGTGGAGGGTGGGGGGGGGAGACCCAGTACTTC.

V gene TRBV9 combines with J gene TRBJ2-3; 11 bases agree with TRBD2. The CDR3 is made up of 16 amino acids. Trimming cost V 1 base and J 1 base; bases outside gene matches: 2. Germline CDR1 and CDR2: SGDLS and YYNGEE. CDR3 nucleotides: TGTGCCAGCAGCGTATCGACTAGCGGGGGCACAGATACGCAGTATTTT. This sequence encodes CASSVSTSGGTDTQYF.

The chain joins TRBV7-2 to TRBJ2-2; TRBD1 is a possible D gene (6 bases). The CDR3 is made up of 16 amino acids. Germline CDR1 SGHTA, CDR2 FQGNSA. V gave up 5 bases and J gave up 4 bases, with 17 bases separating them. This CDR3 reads CASSQGQRSTTGELFF. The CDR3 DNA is TGTGCCAGCAGCCAAGGACAGCGATCGACCACCGGGGAGCTGTTTTTT.

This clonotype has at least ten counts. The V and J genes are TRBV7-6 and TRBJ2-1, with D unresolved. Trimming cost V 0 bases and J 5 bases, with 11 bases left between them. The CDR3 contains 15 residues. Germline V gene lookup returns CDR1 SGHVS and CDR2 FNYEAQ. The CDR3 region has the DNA TGTGCCAGCAGCTTAGCGCGGAGTCCCCACAATGAGCAGTTCTTC. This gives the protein CASSLARSPHNEQFF.

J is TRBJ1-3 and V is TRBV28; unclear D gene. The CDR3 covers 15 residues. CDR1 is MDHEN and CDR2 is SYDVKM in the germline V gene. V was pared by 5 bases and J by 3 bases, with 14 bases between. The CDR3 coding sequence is TGTGCCAGCAGTATGCTGGGTGGGGATGGAAACACCATATATTTT. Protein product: CASSMLGGDGNTIYF.

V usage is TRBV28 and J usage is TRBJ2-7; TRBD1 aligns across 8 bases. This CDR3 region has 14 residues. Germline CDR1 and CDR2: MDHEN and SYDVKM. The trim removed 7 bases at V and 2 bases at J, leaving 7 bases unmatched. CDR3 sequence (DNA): TGTGCCAGCACAAGGGGACAGGCGACCTACGAGCAGTACTTC. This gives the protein CASTRGQATYEQYF.

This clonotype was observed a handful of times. The CDR3 bases are TGTGCCAGCAGCTCCAACCACCTTTTCCCCGAGGGCTATGGCTACACCTTC. This translates into CASSSNHLFPEGYGYTF. The chain has TRBV7-2 and TRBJ1-2; D is uncertain. From germline, CDR1 is SGHTA and CDR2 FQGNSA. This CDR3 spans 17 amino acids. V shed 4 bases and J shed 4 bases, with 22 bases lying between them.

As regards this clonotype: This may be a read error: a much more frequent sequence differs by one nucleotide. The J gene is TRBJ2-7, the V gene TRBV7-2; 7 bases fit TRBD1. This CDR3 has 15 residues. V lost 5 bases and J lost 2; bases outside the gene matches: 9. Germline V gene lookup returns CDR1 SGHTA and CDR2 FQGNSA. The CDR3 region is CASSHQTGPTYEQYF. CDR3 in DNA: TGTGCCAGCAGCCATCAGACAGGGCCGACCTACGAGCAGTACTTC.

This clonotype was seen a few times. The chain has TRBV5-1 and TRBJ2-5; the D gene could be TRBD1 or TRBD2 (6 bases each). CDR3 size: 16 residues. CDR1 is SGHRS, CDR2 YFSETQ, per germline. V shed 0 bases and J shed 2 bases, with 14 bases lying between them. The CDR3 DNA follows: TGCGCCAGCAGCTTGGTGGGGGGCGCGGGTCAAGAGACCCAGTACTTC. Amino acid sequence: CASSLVGGAGQETQYF.

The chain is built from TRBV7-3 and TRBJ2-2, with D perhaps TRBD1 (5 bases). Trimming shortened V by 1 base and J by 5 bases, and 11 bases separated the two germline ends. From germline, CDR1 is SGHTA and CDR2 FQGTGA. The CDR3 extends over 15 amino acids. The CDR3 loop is CASSLKGAGTGELFF. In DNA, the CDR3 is TGTGCCAGCAGCTTAAAAGGCGCAGGGACCGGGGAGCTGTTTTTT.

CDR3 in DNA: TGTGCCACCAGCAGAGATCGGGGGCGCGGGAACACTGAAGCTTTCTTT. Its translation is CATSRDRGRGNTEAFF. This chain connects TRBV15 to TRBJ1-1, with D possibly matching TRBD1 (6 bases). V was cut by 0 bases and J by 1 base, with 12 bases left in between. Germline V lookup: CDR1 LNHNV, CDR2 YYDKDF (reference sequence). The CDR3 contains 16 residues.

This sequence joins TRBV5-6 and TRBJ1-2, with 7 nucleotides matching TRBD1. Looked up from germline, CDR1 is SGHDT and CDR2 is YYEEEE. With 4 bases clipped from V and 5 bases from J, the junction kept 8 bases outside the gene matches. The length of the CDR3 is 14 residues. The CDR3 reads CASSEGTEDYGYTF. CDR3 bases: TGTGCCAGCAGCGAGGGGACAGAAGATTATGGCTACACCTTC.

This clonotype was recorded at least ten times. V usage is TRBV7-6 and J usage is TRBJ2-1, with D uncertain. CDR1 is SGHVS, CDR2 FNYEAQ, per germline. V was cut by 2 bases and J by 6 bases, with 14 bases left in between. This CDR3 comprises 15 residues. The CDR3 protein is CASSLSVRPPNEQFF. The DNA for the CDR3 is TGTGCCAGCAGCTTATCGGTCCGACCACCCAATGAGCAGTTCTTC.

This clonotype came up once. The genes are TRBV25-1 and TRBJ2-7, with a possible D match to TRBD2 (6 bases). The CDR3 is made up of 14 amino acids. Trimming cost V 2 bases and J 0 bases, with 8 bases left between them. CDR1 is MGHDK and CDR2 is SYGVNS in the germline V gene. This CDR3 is CASSEGTLSYEQYF. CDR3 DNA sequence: TGTGCCAGCAGTGAAGGGACTCTCTCCTACGAGCAGTACTTC.

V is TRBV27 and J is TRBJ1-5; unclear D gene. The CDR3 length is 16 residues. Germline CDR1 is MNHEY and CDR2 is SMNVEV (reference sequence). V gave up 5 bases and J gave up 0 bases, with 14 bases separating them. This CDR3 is CASSPLGLLSNQPQHF. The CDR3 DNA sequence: TGTGCCAGCAGTCCCCTCGGGCTTCTTAGCAATCAGCCCCAGCATTTT.

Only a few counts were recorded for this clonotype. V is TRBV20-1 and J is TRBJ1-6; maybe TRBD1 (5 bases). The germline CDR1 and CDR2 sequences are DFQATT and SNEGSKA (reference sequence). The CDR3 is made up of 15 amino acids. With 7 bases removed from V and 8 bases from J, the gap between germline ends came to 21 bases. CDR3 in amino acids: CSVLPSQGTDSPLHF. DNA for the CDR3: TGCAGTGTTCTACCGAGCCAGGGCACGGATTCACCCCTCCACTTT.

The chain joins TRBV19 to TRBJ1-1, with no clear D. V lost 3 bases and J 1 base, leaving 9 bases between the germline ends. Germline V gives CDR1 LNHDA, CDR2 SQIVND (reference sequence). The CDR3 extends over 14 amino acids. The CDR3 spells CASSMPARNTEAFF. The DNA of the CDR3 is TGTGCCAGTAGTATGCCCGCGAGGAACACTGAAGCTTTCTTT.

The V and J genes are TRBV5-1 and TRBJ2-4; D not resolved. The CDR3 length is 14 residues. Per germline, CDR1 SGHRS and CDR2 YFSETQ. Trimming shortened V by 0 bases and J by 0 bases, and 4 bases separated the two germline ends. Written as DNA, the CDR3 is TGCGCCAGCAGCTTGGACCAAGCCAAAAACATTCAGTACTTC. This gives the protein CASSLDQAKNIQYF.

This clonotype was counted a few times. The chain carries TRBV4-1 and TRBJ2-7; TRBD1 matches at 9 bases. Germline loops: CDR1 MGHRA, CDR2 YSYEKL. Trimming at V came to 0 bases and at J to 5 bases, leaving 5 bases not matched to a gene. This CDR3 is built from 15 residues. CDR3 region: CASSQEGTGFDEQYF. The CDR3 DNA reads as TGCGCCAGCAGCCAAGAGGGGACAGGGTTCGACGAGCAGTACTTC.

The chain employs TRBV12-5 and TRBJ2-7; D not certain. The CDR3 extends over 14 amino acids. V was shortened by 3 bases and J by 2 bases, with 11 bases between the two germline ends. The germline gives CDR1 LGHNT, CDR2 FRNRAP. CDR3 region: CASGFKGMTYEQYF. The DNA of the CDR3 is TGTGCTAGTGGTTTTAAGGGAATGACCTACGAGCAGTACTTC.

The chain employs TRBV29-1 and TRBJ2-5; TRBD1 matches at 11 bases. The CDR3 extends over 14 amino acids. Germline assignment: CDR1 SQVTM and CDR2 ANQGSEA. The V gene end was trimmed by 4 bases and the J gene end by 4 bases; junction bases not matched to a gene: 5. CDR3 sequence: CSVASGTGGETQYF. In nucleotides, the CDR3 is TGCAGCGTTGCCTCCGGGACAGGGGGAGAGACCCAGTACTTC.

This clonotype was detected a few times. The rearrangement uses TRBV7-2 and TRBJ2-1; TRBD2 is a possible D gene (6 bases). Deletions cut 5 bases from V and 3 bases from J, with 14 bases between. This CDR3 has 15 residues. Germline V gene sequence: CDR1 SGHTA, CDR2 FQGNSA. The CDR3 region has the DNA TGTGCCAGCAGCCTCTGGGGTAGCGGCTACAATGAGCAGTTCTTC. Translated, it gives CASSLWGSGYNEQFF. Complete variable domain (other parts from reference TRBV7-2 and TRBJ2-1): GAGVSQSPSNKVTEKGKDVELRCDPISGHTALYWYRQSLGQGLEFLIYFQGNSAPDKSGLPSDRFSAERTGGSVSTLTIQRTQQEDSAVYLCASSLWGSGYNEQFFGPGTRLTVL.

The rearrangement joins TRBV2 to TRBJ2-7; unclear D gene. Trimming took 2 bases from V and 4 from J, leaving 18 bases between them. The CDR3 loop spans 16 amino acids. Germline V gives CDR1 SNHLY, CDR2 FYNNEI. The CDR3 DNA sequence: TGTGCCAGCAGTGAAATAAGGGCAGGAGAATTTTACGAGCAGTACTTC. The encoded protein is CASSEIRAGEFYEQYF.

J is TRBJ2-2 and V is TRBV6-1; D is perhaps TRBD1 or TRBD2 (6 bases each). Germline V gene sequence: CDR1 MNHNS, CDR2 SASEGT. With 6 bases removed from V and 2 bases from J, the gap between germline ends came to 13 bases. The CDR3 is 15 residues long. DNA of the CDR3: TGTGCCAGCAGAGCGACAGGACTAAACACCGGGGAGCTGTTTTTT. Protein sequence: CASRATGLNTGELFF.

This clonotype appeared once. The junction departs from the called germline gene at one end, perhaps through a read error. CDR3 coding DNA: TGTGCCAGTAAAGGGAAAGGAAGCAATAGCAAGCAGCCCCAGCATTTT. Translated, it gives CASKGKGSNSKQPQHF. The chain has TRBV19 and TRBJ1-5; D ambiguous. The CDR3 is 16 residues long. Germline V gene sequence: CDR1 LNHDA, CDR2 SQIVND (reference sequence).

CDR3 in amino acids: CASSPPGQGLQKLFF. The CDR3 nucleotides read TGCGCCAGCAGCCCGCCGGGACAGGGCCTTCAGAAACTGTTTTTT. The chain uses TRBV5-1 and TRBJ1-4; TRBD1 matches 9 bases. Germline V gene lookup returns CDR1 SGHRS and CDR2 YFSETQ. The CDR3 consists of 15 residues. V lost 4 bases, J lost 11 bases, and 12 bases stayed unmatched.

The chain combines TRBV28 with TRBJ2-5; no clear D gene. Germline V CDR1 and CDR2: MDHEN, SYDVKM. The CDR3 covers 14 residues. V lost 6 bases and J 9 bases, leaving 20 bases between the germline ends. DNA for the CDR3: TGTGCCAGCAGCATTATAGGATACCTGGGGTCCCAGTACTTC. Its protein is CASSIIGYLGSQYF. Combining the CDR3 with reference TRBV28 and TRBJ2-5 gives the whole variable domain DVKVTQSSRYLVKRTGEKVFLECVQDMDHENMFWYRQDPGLGLRLIYFSYDVKMKEKGDIPEGYSVSREKKERFSLILESASTNQTSMYLCASSIIGYLGSQYFGPGTRLLVL.

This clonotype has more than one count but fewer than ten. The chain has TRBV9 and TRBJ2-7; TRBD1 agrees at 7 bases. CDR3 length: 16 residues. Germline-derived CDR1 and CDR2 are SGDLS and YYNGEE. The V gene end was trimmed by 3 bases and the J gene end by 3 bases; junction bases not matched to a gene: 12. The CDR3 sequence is CASSEGVDRDIYEQYF. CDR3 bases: TGTGCCAGCAGCGAGGGGGTCGACAGGGACATCTACGAGCAGTACTTC.

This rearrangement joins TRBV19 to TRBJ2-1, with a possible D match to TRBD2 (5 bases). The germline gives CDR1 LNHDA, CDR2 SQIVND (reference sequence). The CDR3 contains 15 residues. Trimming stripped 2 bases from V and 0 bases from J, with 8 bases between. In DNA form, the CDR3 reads TGTGCCAGTAGTATAATGAGCGGCTCCTACAATGAGCAGTTCTTC. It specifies CASSIMSGSYNEQFF.